This TCR beta chain was recovered during a study of early T cells in non-severe SARS-CoV-2 infection. Tagging with unique molecular identifiers was applied to individual cDNA molecules. TCRdb ran MiXCR on the 5' RACE reads and lists one entry per CDR3 protein. The profile shows some 40,000 distinct CDR3 sequences, less than 15% of them singletons. The sequenced sample was whole blood. The clonotype was recovered from an adult who was a healthcare worker with PCR-confirmed SARS-CoV-2 infection or an uninfected control (not recorded which).

CDR3 DNA sequence: TGCGCCAGCAGCCAAATAAGGGGGGTAGATACGCAGTATTTT. Translation: CASSQIRGVDTQYF. The chain is built from TRBV4-3 and TRBJ2-3; possibly TRBD1 or TRBD2 for D (6 bases each). Per the germline V gene, CDR1 is LGHNA and CDR2 is YSLEER. V was clipped by 2 bases and J by 5 bases, with 11 bases between them. The CDR3 extends over 14 amino acids.